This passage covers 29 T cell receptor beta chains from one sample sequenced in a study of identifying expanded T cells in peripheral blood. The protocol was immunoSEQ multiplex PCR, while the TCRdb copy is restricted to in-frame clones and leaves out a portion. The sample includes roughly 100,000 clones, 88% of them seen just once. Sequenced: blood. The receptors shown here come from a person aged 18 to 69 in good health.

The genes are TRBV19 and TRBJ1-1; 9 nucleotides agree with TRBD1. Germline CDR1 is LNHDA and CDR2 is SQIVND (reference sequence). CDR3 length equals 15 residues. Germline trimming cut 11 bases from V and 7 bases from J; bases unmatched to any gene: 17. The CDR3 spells CASGDGTGPFGEAFF. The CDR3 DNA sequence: TGTGCCTCGGGGGACGGGACAGGGCCCTTTGGTGAAGCTTTCTTT. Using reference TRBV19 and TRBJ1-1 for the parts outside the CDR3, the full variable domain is DGGITQSPKYLFRKEGQNVTLSCEQNLNHDAMYWYRQDPGQGLRLIYYSQIVNDFQKGDIAEGYSVSREKKESFPLTVTSAQKNPTAFYLCASGDGTGPFGEAFFGQGTRLTVV.

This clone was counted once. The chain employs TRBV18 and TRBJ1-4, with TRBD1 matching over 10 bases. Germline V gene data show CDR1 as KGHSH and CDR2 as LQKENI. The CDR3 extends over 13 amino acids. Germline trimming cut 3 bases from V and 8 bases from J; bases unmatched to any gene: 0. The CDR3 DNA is TGTGCCAGCTCACCGGGACAGGGGGAAAAACTGTTTTTT. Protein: CASSPGQGEKLFF.

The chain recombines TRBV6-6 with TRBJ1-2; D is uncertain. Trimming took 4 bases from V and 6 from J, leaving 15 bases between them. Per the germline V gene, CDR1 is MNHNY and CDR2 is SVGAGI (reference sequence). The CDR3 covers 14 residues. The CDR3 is CASSLEGFGDGYTF. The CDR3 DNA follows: TGTGCCAGCAGTTTGGAGGGATTTGGAGATGGCTACACCTTC.

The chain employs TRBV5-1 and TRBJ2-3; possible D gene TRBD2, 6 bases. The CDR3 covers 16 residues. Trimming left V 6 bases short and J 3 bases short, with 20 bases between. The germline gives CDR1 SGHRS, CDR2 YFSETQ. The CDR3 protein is CASTTIFSGGTDTQYF. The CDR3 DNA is TGCGCCAGCACCACCATTTTTAGCGGAGGTACAGATACGCAGTATTTT.

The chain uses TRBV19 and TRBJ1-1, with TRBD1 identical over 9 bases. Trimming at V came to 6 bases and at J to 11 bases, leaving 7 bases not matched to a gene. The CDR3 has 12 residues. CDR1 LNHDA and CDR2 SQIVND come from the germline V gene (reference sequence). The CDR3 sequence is CASSIQGAWAFF. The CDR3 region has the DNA TGTGCCAGTAGCATACAGGGGGCCTGGGCTTTCTTT.

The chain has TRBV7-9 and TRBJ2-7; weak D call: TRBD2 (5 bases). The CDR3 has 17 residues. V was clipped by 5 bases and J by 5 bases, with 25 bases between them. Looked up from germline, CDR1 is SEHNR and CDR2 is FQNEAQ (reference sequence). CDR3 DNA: TGTGCCAGCAGCCAAGGTCTCGGGATCTCATATAAAAACGAGCAGTACTTC. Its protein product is CASSQGLGISYKNEQYF.

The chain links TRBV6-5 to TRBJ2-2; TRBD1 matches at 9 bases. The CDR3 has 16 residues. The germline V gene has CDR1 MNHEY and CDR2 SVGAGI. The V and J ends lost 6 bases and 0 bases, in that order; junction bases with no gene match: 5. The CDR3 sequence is CASSYGQGSNTGELFF. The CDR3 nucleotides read TGTGCCAGCAGCTACGGACAGGGGTCGAACACCGGGGAGCTGTTTTTT.

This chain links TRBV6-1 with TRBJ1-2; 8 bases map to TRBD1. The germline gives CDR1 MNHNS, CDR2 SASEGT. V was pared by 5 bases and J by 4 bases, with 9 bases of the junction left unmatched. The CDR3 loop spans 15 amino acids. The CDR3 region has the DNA TGTGCCAGCAGTCTTAGGGGACAGGAGCTCTATGGCTACACCTTC. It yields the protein CASSLRGQELYGYTF.

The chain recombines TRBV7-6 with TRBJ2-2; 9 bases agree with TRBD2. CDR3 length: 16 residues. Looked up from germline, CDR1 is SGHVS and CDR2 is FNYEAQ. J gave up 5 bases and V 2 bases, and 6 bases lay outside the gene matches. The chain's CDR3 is CASSLIAGETTGELFF. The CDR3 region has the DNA TGTGCCAGCAGCTTAATAGCGGGGGAGACAACCGGGGAGCTGTTTTTT.

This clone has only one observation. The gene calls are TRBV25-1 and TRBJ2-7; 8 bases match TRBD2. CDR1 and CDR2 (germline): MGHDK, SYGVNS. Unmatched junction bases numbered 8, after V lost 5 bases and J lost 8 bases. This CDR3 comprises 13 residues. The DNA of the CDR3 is TGTGCCAGCAGTCCGGTGGAGCGGGAGAAGCAGTACTTC. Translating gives CASSPVEREKQYF.

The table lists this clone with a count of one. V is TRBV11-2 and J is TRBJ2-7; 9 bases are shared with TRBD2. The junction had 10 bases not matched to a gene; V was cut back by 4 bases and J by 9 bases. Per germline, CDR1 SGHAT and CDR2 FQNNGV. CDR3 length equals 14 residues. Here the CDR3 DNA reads TGTGCCAGCAGCTGGGGGGGACTAGCCTCCCGGCAGTACTTC. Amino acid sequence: CASSWGGLASRQYF.

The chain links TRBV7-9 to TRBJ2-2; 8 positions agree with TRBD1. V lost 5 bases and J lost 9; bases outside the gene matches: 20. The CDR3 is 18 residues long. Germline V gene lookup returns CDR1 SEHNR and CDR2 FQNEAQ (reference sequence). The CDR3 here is CASSRSPPDRGKVRELFF. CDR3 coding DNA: TGTGCCAGCAGCCGAAGTCCCCCCGACAGGGGTAAGGTCCGGGAGCTGTTTTTT. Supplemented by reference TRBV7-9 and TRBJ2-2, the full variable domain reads DTGVSQNPRHKITKRGQNVTFRCDPISEHNRLYWYRQTLGQGPEFLTYFQNEAQLEKSRLLSDRFSAERPKGSFSTLEIQRTEQGDSAMYLCASSRSPPDRGKVRELFFGEGSRLTVL.

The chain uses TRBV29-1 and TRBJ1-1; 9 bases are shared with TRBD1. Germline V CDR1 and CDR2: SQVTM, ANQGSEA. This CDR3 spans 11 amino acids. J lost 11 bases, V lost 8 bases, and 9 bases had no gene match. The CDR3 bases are TGCAGCTCTGACGACAGGGGGGACGCTTTCTTT. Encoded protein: CSSDDRGDAFF.

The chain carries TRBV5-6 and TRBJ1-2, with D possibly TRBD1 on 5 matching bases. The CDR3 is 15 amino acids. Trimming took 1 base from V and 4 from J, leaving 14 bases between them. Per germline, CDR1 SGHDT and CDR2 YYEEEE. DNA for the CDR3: TGTGCCAGCAGCTTGAGCCTCAGGGTTACCTATGGCTACACCTTC. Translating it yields CASSLSLRVTYGYTF.

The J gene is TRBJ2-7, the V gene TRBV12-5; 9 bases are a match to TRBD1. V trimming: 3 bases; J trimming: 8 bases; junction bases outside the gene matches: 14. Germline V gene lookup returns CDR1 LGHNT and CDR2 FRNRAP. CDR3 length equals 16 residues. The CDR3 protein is CASGLQMTGTGYKQYF. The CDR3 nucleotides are TGTGCTAGTGGTTTACAAATGACCGGGACAGGGTACAAGCAGTACTTC.

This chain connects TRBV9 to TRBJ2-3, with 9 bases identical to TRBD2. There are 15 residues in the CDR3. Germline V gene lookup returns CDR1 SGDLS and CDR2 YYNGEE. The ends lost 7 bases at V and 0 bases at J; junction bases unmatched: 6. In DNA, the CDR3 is TGTGCCAGCCAGGCGGGGGGGGTGAGCACAGATACGCAGTATTTT. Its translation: CASQAGGVSTDTQYF.

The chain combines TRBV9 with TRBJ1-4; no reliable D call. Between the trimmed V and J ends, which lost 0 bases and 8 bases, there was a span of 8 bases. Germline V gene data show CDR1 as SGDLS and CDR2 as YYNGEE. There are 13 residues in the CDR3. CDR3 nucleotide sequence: TGTGCCAGCAGCGTAGCGGGTCGGGAAAAACTGTTTTTT. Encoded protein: CASSVAGREKLFF.

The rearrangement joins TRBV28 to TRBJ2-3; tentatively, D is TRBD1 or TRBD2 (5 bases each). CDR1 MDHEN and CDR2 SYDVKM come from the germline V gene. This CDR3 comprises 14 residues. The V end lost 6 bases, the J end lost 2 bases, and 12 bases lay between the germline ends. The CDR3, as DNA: TGTGCCAGCAGCTCGATGGGGGACACAGATACGCAGTATTTT. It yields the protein CASSSMGDTDTQYF.

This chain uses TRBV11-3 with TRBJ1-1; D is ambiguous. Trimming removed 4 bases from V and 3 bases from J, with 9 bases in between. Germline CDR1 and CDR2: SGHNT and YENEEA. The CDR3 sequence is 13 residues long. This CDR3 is CASSSSDDTEAFF. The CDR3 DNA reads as TGTGCCAGCAGCTCTTCGGACGACACTGAAGCTTTCTTT.

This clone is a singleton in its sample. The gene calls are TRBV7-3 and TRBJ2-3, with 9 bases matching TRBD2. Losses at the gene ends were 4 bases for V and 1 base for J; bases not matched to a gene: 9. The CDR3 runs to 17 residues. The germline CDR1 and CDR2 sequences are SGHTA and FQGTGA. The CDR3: CASSSAPAGGGTDTQYF. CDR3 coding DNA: TGTGCCAGCAGCTCTGCCCCTGCGGGGGGGGGCACAGATACGCAGTATTTT.

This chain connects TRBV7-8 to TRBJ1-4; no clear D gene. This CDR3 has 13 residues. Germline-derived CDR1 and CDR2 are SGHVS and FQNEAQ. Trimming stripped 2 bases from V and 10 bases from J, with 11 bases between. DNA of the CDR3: TGTGCCAGCAGCTTAAGTTCAGAAGGAAAACTGTTTTTT. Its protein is CASSLSSEGKLFF.

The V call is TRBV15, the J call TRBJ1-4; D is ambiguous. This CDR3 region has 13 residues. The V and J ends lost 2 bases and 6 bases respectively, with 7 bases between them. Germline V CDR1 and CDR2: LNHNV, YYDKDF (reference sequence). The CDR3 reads CATSRNTDEKLFF. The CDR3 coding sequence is TGTGCCACCAGCAGAAACACAGATGAAAAACTGTTTTTT.

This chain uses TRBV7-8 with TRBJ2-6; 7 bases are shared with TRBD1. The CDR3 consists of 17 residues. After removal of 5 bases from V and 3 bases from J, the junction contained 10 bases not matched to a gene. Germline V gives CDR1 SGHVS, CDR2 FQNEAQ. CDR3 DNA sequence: TGTGCCAGCAGCACCCGAGAAGGGGGCTTTGGGGCCAACGTCCTGACTTTC. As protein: CASSTREGGFGANVLTF.

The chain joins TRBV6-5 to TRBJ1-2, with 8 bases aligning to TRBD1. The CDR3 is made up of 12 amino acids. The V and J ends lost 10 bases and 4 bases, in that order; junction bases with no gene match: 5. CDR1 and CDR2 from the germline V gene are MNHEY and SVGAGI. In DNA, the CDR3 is TGTGCCACCGGACAGGGCCTCTATGGCTACACCTTC. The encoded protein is CATGQGLYGYTF.

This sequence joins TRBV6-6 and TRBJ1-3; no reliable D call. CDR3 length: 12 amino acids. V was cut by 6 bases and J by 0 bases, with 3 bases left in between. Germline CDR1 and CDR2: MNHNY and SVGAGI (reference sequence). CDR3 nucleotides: TGTGCCAGCAGGTCCTCTGGAAACACCATATATTTT. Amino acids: CASRSSGNTIYF.

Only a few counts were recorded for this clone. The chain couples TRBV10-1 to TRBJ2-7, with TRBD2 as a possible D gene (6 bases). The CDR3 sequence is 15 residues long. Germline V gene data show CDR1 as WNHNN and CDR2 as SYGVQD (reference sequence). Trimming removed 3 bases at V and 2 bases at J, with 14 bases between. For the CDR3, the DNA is TGCGCCAGCAGTGATTACGGGAGAGGGACCTACGAGCAGTACTTC. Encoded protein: CASSDYGRGTYEQYF.

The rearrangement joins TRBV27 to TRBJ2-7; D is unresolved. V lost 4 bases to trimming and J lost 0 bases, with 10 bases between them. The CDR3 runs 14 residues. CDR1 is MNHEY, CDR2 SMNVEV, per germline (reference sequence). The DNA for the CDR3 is TGTGCCAGCAGTTCGGTCCTTAGCTCCTACGAGCAGTACTTC. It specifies CASSSVLSSYEQYF.

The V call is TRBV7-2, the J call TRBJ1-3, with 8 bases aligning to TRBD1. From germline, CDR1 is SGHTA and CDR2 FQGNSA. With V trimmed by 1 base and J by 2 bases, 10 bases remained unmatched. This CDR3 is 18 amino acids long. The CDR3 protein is CASSLESGGGLTGNTIYF. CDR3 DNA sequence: TGTGCCAGCAGCTTAGAGTCAGGGGGCGGACTTACTGGAAACACCATATATTTT.

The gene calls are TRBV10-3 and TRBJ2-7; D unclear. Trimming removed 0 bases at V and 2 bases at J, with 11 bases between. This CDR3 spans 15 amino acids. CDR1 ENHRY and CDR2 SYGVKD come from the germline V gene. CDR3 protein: CAISESSSPAYEQYF. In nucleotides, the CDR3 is TGTGCCATCAGTGAGTCTTCCTCGCCAGCCTACGAGCAGTACTTC.